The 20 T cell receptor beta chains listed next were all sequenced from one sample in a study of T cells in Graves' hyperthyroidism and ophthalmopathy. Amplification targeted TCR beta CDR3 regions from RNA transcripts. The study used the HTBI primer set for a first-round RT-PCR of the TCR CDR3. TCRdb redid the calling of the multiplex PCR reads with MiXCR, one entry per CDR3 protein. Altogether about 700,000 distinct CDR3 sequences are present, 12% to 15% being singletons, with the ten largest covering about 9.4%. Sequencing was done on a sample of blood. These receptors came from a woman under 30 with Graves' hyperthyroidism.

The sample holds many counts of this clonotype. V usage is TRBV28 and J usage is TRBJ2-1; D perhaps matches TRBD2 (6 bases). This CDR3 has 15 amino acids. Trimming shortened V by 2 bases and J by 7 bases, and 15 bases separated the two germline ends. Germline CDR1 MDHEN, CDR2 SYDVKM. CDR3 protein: CASSLGGRRSNEQFF. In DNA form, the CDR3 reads TGTGCCAGCAGTTTAGGGGGGAGAAGAAGTAATGAGCAGTTCTTC.

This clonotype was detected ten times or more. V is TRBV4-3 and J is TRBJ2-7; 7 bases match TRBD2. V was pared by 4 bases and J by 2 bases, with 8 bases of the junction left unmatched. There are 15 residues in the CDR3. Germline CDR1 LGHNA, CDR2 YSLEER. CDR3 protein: CASSRGVGGPYEQYF. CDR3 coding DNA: TGCGCCAGCAGCCGGGGAGTGGGAGGGCCCTACGAGCAGTACTTC.

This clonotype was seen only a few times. The CDR3 spells CATSEGTGEQYF. The CDR3 coding sequence is TGTGCCACCAGTGAAGGGACAGGCGAGCAGTACTTC. The chain is built from TRBV24-1 and TRBJ2-7; 8 bases map to TRBD1. After removal of 4 bases from V and 6 bases from J, the junction contained 1 base not matched to a gene. Germline V CDR1 and CDR2: KGHDR, SFDVKD. The CDR3 loop spans 12 amino acids.

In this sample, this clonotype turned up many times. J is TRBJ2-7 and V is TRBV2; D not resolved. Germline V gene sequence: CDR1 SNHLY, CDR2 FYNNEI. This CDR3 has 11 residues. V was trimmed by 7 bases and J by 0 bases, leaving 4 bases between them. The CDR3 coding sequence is TGTGCCAGCACAAACTCCTACGAGCAGTACTTC. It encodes CASTNSYEQYF.

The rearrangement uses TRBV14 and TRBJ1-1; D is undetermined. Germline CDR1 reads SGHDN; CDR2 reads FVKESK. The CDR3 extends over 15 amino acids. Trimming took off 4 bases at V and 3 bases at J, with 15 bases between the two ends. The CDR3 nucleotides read TGTGCCAGCAGCCCTAGAGGACTCCGCCACACTGAAGCTTTCTTT. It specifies CASSPRGLRHTEAFF. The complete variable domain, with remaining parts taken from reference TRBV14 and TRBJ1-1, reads EAGVTQFPSHSVIEKGQTVTLRCDPISGHDNLYWYRRVMGKEIKFLLHFVKESKQDESGMPNNRFLAERTGGTYSTLKVQPAELEDSGVYFCASSPRGLRHTEAFFGQGTRLTVV.

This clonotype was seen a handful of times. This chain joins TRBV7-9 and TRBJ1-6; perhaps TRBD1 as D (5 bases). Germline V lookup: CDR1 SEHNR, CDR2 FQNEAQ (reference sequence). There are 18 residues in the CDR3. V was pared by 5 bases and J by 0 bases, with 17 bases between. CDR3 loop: CASSHPAGRSSYNSPLHF. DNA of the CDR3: TGTGCCAGCAGCCATCCCGCAGGGCGAAGCTCCTATAATTCACCCCTCCACTTT.

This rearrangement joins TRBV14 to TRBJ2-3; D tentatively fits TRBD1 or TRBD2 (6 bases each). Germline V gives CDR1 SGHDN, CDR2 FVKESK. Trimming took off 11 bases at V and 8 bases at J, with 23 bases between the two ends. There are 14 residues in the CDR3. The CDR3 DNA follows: TGTGCCCGACGGGGGCAGATCAATTCTGCTACGCAGTATTTT. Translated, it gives CARRGQINSATQYF. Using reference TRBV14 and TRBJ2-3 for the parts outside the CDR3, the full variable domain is EAGVTQFPSHSVIEKGQTVTLRCDPISGHDNLYWYRRVMGKEIKFLLHFVKESKQDESGMPNNRFLAERTGGTYSTLKVQPAELEDSGVYFCARRGQINSATQYFGPGTRLTVL.

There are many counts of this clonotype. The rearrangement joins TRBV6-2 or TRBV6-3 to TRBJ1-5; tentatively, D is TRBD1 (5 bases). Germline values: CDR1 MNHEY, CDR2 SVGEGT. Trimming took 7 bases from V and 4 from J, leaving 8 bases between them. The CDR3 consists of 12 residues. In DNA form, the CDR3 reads TGTGCCAGCAAATGGGGGAATCAGCCCCAGCATTTT. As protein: CASKWGNQPQHF.

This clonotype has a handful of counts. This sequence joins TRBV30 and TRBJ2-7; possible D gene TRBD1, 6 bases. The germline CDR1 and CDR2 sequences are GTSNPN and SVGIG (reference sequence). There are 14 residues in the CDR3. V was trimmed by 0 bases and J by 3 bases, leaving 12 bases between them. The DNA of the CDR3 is TGTGCCTGGAGTGTACAGACAGGCGACTACGAGCAGTACTTC. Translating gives CAWSVQTGDYEQYF.

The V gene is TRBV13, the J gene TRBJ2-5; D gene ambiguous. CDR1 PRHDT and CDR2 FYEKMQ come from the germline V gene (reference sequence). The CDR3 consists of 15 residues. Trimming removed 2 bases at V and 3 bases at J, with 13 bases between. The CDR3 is CASSLIRGREETQYF. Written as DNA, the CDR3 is TGTGCCAGCAGCTTAATTCGCGGTAGGGAAGAGACCCAGTACTTC.

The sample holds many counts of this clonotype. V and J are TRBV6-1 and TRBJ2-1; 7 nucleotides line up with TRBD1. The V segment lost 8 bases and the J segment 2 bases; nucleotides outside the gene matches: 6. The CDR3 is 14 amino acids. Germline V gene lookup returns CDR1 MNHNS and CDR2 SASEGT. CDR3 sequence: CASCRGTAYNEQFF. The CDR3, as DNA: TGTGCCAGCTGCCGTGGGACAGCCTACAATGAGCAGTTCTTC.

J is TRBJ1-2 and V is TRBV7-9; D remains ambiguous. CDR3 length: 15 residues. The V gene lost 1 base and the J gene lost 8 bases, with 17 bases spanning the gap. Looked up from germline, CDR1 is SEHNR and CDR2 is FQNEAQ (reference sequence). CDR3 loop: CASSLEFRSPGGYTF. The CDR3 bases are TGTGCCAGCAGCTTAGAATTCCGGTCTCCCGGCGGCTACACCTTC. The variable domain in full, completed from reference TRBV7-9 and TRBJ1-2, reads DTGVSQNPRHKITKRGQNVTFRCDPISEHNRLYWYRQTLGQGPEFLTYFQNEAQLEKSRLLSDRFSAERPKGSFSTLEIQRTEQGDSAMYLCASSLEFRSPGGYTFGSGTRLTVV.

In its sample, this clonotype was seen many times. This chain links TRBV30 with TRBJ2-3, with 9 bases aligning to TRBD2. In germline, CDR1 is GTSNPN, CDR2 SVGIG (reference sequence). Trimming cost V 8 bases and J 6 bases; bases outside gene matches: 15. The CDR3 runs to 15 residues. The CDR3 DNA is TGTGCCCGCACACGAGCGGGAGGTTACGGTGATACGCAGTATTTT. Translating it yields CARTRAGGYGDTQYF.

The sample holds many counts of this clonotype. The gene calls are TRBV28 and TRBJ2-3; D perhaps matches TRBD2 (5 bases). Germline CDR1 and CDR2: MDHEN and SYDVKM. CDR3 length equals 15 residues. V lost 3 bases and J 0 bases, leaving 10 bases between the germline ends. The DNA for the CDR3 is TGTGCCAGCAGTTTTCAAGCGGCTAGCACAGATACGCAGTATTTT. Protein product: CASSFQAASTDTQYF.

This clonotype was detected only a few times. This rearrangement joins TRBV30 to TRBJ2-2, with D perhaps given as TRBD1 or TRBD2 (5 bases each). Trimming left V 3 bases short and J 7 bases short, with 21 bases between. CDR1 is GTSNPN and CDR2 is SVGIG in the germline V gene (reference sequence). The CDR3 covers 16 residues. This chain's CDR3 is CAWRDGTTRDVGELFF. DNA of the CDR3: TGTGCCTGGAGAGATGGGACCACAAGGGATGTCGGGGAGCTGTTTTTT. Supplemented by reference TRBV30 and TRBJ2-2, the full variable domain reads SQTIHQWPATLVQPVGSPLSLECTVEGTSNPNLYWYRQAAGRGLQLLFYSVGIGQISSEVPQNLSASRPQDRQFILSSKKLLLSDSGFYLCAWRDGTTRDVGELFFGEGSRLTVL.

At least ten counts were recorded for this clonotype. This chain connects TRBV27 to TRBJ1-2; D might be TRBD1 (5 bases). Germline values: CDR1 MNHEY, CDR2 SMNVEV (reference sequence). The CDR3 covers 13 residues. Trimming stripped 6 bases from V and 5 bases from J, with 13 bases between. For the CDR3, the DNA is TGTGCCAGCAGCGAGGGGAGTCGGTATGGCTACACCTTC. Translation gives CASSEGSRYGYTF.

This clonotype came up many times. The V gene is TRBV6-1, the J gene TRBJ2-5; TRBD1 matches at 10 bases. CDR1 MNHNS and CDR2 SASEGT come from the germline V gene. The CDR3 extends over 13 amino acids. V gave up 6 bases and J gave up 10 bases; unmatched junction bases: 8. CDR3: CASRSGQGPVQYF. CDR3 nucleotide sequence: TGTGCCAGCAGATCGGGACAGGGGCCCGTCCAGTACTTC.

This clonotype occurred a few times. The CDR3 DNA reads as TGTGCCAGCAGTTTTCCCGGACTACCCTACGAGCAGTACTTC. Its protein is CASSFPGLPYEQYF. The chain is built from TRBV28 and TRBJ2-7; tentatively, D is TRBD2 (6 bases). The V end was cut by 3 bases, the J end by 2 bases, with 11 bases between. This CDR3 spans 14 amino acids. From germline, CDR1 is MDHEN and CDR2 SYDVKM. The full variable domain, rest sourced from reference TRBV28 and TRBJ2-7, is DVKVTQSSRYLVKRTGEKVFLECVQDMDHENMFWYRQDPGLGLRLIYFSYDVKMKEKGDIPEGYSVSREKKERFSLILESASTNQTSMYLCASSFPGLPYEQYFGPGTRLTVT.

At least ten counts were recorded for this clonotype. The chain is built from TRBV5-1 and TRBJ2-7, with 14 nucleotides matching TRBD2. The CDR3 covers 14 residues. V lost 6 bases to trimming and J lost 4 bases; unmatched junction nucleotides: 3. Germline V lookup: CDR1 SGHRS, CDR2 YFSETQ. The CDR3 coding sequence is TGCGCCAGCAAGGGGACTAGCGGGAGTTACGAGCAGTACTTC. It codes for CASKGTSGSYEQYF.

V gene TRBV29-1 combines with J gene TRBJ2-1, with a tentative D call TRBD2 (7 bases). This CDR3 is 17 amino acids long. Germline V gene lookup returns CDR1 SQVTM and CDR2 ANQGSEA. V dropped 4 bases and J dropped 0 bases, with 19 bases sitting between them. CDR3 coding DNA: TGCAGCGTTGTACTAAGCGGGACAAAGAGCTCCTACAATGAGCAGTTCTTC. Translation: CSVVLSGTKSSYNEQFF.